This record covers a single TCR beta chain. The CDR3 runs to 16 residues. The germline V gene encodes CDR1 SGHRS and CDR2 YFSETQ. Trimming cost V 0 bases and J 3 bases, with 16 bases left between them. This specimen comes from a study of blood T cell repertoires in COVID-19. Study background: PBMCs, B-cell-depleted T cells, or T cells were the source of the cDNA or gDNA that made up the material.

Methods used by the authors: Amplified reference gene primers provided the basis for estimating nucleated cell counts. TCRdb keeps only in-frame clones here, not all; method: immunoSEQ multiplex PCR. V and J calls and clone size are as listed in that table; D and trimming were resolved from the DNA. The sample consists of about 120,000 clones, 80% to 90% of them appearing once. The chain recombines TRBV5-1 with TRBJ2-7, with D perhaps TRBD1 (5 bases). Material: peripheral blood. The sequence came from a man in his sixties or seventies who had recovered from COVID-19. The CDR3 is CASSLGGGQGYYEQYF. CDR3 nucleotides: TGCGCCAGCAGCTTGGGAGGTGGACAAGGGTACTACGAGCAGTACTTC.